One and the same sample provided the 29 T cell receptor beta chains below, sequenced in a study of response to subunit inactivated influenza vaccine. In TCRdb, the RT-PCR reads were re-called with MiXCR into one record per CDR3 protein. The sample has roughly 500,000 distinct CDR3 sequences; less than 25% are singletons. The same specimen was also included in a second study, on T cells expressing NK-cell markers. That study adds: With UMIs, 5'RACE template switching was used to make TCR beta cDNA.

The sample in question was CD4+ T cells sorted from PBMCs, obtained roughly 12 days after vaccination. These receptors were collected from a man aged 50-59 years who received an inactivated influenza vaccine.

This clonotype was counted a few times. The chain joins TRBV7-2 to TRBJ2-7, with 7 bases lining up with TRBD2. The CDR3 has 13 residues. Germline V gene sequence: CDR1 SGHTA, CDR2 FQGNSA. The trim removed 7 bases at V and 3 bases at J, leaving 6 bases unmatched. This CDR3 reads CASTIRGGYEQYF. DNA for the CDR3: TGTGCCAGCACCATTCGCGGGGGCTACGAGCAGTACTTC.

The rearrangement joins TRBV12-3 or TRBV12-4 to TRBJ1-1; TRBD1 agrees at 9 bases. With 3 bases clipped from V and 6 bases from J, the junction kept 5 bases outside the gene matches. The CDR3 loop spans 14 amino acids. In DNA, the CDR3 is TGTGCCAGCAGTTTTGTGACAGGGGGTTCTGAAGCTTTCTTT. Amino acid sequence: CASSFVTGGSEAFF.

J is TRBJ2-3 and V is TRBV6-5, with TRBD2 matching over 8 bases. Germline CDR1 reads MNHEY; CDR2 reads SVGAGI. The CDR3 extends over 17 amino acids. Trimming took 0 bases from V and 3 from J; bases not matched to a gene: 8. The DNA for the CDR3 is TGTGCCAGCAGTTACTCCATGGGTGCGGGAGGAACAGATACGCAGTATTTT. This gives the protein CASSYSMGAGGTDTQYF.

Only a few counts were recorded for this clonotype. The chain recombines TRBV5-1 with TRBJ2-5; 8 nucleotides match TRBD2. Unmatched junction bases numbered 7, after V lost 4 bases and J lost 5 bases. Germline assignment: CDR1 SGHRS and CDR2 YFSETQ. The CDR3 is 14 amino acids. The CDR3 reads CASSQLAEGETQYF. In DNA, the CDR3 is TGCGCCAGCAGCCAACTAGCGGAGGGGGAGACCCAGTACTTC.

This clonotype showed up just a few times. The chain uses TRBV3-1 and TRBJ1-1; D is ambiguous. The CDR3 length is 14 residues. Trimming removed 4 bases from V and 5 bases from J, with 14 bases in between. Germline lookup yields CDR1 LGHDT and CDR2 YNNKEL (reference sequence). CDR3 DNA sequence: TGTGCCAGCAGCCCCCGTCAATACCGGACTGAAGCTTTCTTT. Its translation: CASSPRQYRTEAFF.

The J gene is TRBJ2-1, the V gene TRBV18; TRBD2 aligns across 7 bases. Losses at the gene ends were 4 bases for V and 2 bases for J; bases not matched to a gene: 5. The CDR3 runs 15 residues. Germline lookup yields CDR1 KGHSH and CDR2 LQKENI. CDR3 loop: CASSQRREPYNEQFF. The CDR3 DNA reads TGTGCCAGCTCACAGAGGCGGGAGCCCTACAATGAGCAGTTCTTC.

The chain carries TRBV9 and TRBJ2-6; 9 nucleotides agree with TRBD2. Germline V gene lookup returns CDR1 SGDLS and CDR2 YYNGEE. After removal of 0 bases from V and 4 bases from J, the junction contained 5 bases not matched to a gene. The CDR3 runs 17 residues. CDR3 in amino acids: CASSVELAGRGANVLTF. The CDR3 DNA reads as TGTGCCAGCAGCGTAGAGCTAGCGGGGAGAGGGGCCAACGTCCTGACTTTC.

The chain is built from TRBV4-1 and TRBJ1-2; D unclear. Germline CDR1 is MGHRA and CDR2 is YSYEKL. The length of the CDR3 is 15 residues. Deletions cut 1 base from V and 4 bases from J, with 13 bases between. The CDR3 protein is CASSQGPGQVYGYTF. As DNA, the CDR3 is TGCGCCAGCAGCCAAGGCCCCGGCCAGGTCTATGGCTACACCTTC.

This chain uses TRBV6-4 with TRBJ2-1; the match to TRBD2 covers 7 bases. CDR1 and CDR2 (germline): MRHNA, SNTAGT. V was pared by 4 bases and J by 12 bases, with 9 bases of the junction left unmatched. The CDR3 runs to 13 residues. CDR3 protein: CASSAPAGVWQFF. CDR3 coding DNA: TGTGCCAGCAGTGCCCCTGCGGGAGTCTGGCAGTTCTTC.

The chain carries TRBV6-2 or TRBV6-3 and TRBJ2-1, with a possible D match to TRBD1 (6 bases). V lost 4 bases to trimming and J lost 0 bases, with 13 bases between them. CDR3 length equals 16 residues. The germline CDR1 and CDR2 sequences are MNHEY and SVGEGT. In DNA form, the CDR3 reads TGTGCCAGCAGTTCCGCCCACAGGGCCTCCTACAATGAGCAGTTCTTC. Amino acid sequence: CASSSAHRASYNEQFF.

J is TRBJ2-1 and V is TRBV5-1; 7 nucleotides agree with TRBD1. With 0 bases clipped from V and 0 bases from J, the junction kept 3 bases outside the gene matches. CDR3 size: 16 residues. The germline V gene encodes CDR1 SGHRS and CDR2 YFSETQ. CDR3: CASSLEGGPSYNEQFF. CDR3 nucleotide sequence: TGCGCCAGCAGCTTGGAAGGGGGCCCCTCCTACAATGAGCAGTTCTTC. Full variable domain (remainder filled in from reference TRBV5-1 and TRBJ2-1): KAGVTQTPRYLIKTRGQQVTLSCSPISGHRSVSWYQQTPGQGLQFLFEYFSETQRNKGNFPGRFSGRQFSNSRSEMNVSTLELGDSALYLCASSLEGGPSYNEQFFGPGTRLTVL.

This clonotype was seen a handful of times. This rearrangement joins TRBV6-5 to TRBJ1-1; D may be TRBD1 (6 bases). Deletions cut 0 bases from V and 11 bases from J, with 13 bases between. The CDR3 length is 13 residues. The germline CDR1 and CDR2 sequences are MNHEY and SVGAGI. DNA for the CDR3: TGTGCCAGCAGTTACTCAGACCCTAGGGGGGCTTTCTTT. This codes for CASSYSDPRGAFF.

The chain joins TRBV28 to TRBJ2-1; D remains ambiguous. CDR1 is MDHEN, CDR2 SYDVKM, per germline. The CDR3 is 14 residues long. V gave up 8 bases and J gave up 6 bases, with 17 bases separating them. CDR3 in DNA: TGTGCCAGCGGATACAGACATCACATCAATGAGCAGTTCTTC. Encoded protein: CASGYRHHINEQFF. The whole variable domain, filled in from reference TRBV28 and TRBJ2-1, reads DVKVTQSSRYLVKRTGEKVFLECVQDMDHENMFWYRQDPGLGLRLIYFSYDVKMKEKGDIPEGYSVSREKKERFSLILESASTNQTSMYLCASGYRHHINEQFFGPGTRLTVL.

The table lists this clonotype with a few counts. The chain's CDR3 is CASSARGTTNTGELFF. CDR3 bases: TGTGCCAGCAGCGCCCGCGGGACAACGAACACCGGGGAGCTGTTTTTT. The chain recombines TRBV9 with TRBJ2-2; TRBD1 or TRBD2 may be the D gene (6 bases each). Germline V gives CDR1 SGDLS, CDR2 YYNGEE. CDR3 length: 16 residues. V was trimmed by 3 bases and J by 0 bases, leaving 12 bases between them.

This chain uses TRBV27 with TRBJ2-1; D may match TRBD1 or TRBD2 (6 bases each). The germline V gene has CDR1 MNHEY and CDR2 SMNVEV (reference sequence). CDR3 length: 11 amino acids. V was clipped by 8 bases and J by 6 bases, with 8 bases between them. DNA of the CDR3: TGTGCCAGCTCGGGGGCCAATGAGCAGTTCTTC. It is translated as CASSGANEQFF.

This clonotype was found a few times. The chain has TRBV11-3 and TRBJ2-3, with unresolved D. The CDR3 covers 14 residues. The germline gives CDR1 SGHNT, CDR2 YENEEA. The V and J ends lost 3 bases and 0 bases respectively, with 7 bases between them. DNA of the CDR3: TGTGCCAGCAGCTTCAGACACAGCACAGATACGCAGTATTTT. Translating it yields CASSFRHSTDTQYF.

The chain employs TRBV20-1 and TRBJ2-5; D is unresolved. Germline-derived CDR1 and CDR2 are DFQATT and SNEGSKA (reference sequence). The ends were cut back, 0 bases at V and 5 bases at J, with 16 bases in the middle. The CDR3 sequence is 15 residues long. CDR3 nucleotides: TGCAGTGCTAGAGATGTAAAGGGTGGCGCGGAGACCCAGTACTTC. This sequence encodes CSARDVKGGAETQYF.

The chain has TRBV20-1 and TRBJ1-6, with D unresolved. Germline lookup yields CDR1 DFQATT and CDR2 SNEGSKA (reference sequence). The CDR3 is 13 residues long. With 5 bases removed from V and 7 bases from J, the gap between germline ends came to 12 bases. CDR3 loop: CSAEPPGNSPLHF. The CDR3 coding sequence is TGCAGTGCTGAACCCCCAGGAAATTCACCCCTCCACTTT.

The chain recombines TRBV5-6 with TRBJ2-4; 8 nucleotides line up with TRBD1. Germline lookup yields CDR1 SGHDT and CDR2 YYEEEE. CDR3 length: 15 residues. Losses at the gene ends were 0 bases for V and 4 bases for J; bases not matched to a gene: 3. This CDR3 is CASSLGRTGKNIQYF. CDR3 in DNA: TGTGCCAGCAGCTTGGGTAGGACAGGGAAAAACATTCAGTACTTC. The variable domain in full, completed from reference TRBV5-6 and TRBJ2-4, reads DAGVTQSPTHLIKTRGQQVTLRCSPKSGHDTVSWYQQALGQGPQFIFQYYEEEERQRGNFPDRFSGHQFPNYSSELNVNALLLGDSALYLCASSLGRTGKNIQYFGAGTRLSVL.

Concerning this clonotype: Possible read error: a much larger clone is one base away. The V call is TRBV7-8, the J call TRBJ1-2, with D maybe TRBD1 (5 bases). The CDR3 has 13 amino acids. Germline V gene sequence: CDR1 SGHVS, CDR2 FQNEAQ. The CDR3 nucleotides are TGTGCCGGCAGCTCAGACAGAAACTATGGCTACACCTTC. It translates to CAGSSDRNYGYTF.

The chain has TRBV24-1 and TRBJ2-3; TRBD1 matches 10 bases. The J segment lost 4 bases and the V segment lost 2 bases, leaving 8 bases of the junction unmatched. The CDR3 runs to 17 residues. Germline CDR1 and CDR2: KGHDR and SFDVKD. For the CDR3, the DNA is TGTGCCACCAGTGATTCGGGGGGACAGGGGCTCCCAGATACGCAGTATTTT. As protein: CATSDSGGQGLPDTQYF.

This clonotype was counted a few times. This chain uses TRBV9 with TRBJ2-1; 10 bases fit TRBD2. CDR3 length: 19 amino acids. J lost 4 bases, V lost 0 bases, and 13 bases had no gene match. Germline CDR1 and CDR2: SGDLS and YYNGEE. CDR3 residues: CASSVGPSGRGSPYNEQFF. In nucleotides, the CDR3 is TGTGCCAGCAGCGTAGGCCCTAGCGGGAGAGGGTCCCCTTACAATGAGCAGTTCTTC.

This clonotype was picked up a small number of times. The CDR3 loop reads CASSQEGTGYNEQFF. As DNA, the CDR3 is TGCGCCAGCAGCCAAGAAGGGACTGGATACAATGAGCAGTTCTTC. The chain links TRBV4-3 to TRBJ2-1, with a weak D call TRBD2 (6 bases). This CDR3 region has 15 residues. V dropped 0 bases and J dropped 4 bases, with 10 bases sitting between them. Germline CDR1 reads LGHNA; CDR2 reads YSLEER.

This clonotype has at least ten counts. The J gene is TRBJ1-2, the V gene TRBV4-2; TRBD1 matches 7 bases. Trimming cost V 0 bases and J 3 bases; bases outside gene matches: 4. CDR3 size: 15 residues. CDR1 is LGHNA and CDR2 is YNFKEQ in the germline V gene. The CDR3 protein is CASSQDIGTDYGYTF. DNA of the CDR3: TGTGCCAGCAGCCAAGACATAGGGACAGACTATGGCTACACCTTC.

The CDR3 reads CASSLRALYNEQFF. The CDR3 region has the DNA TGTGCCAGCAGCTTACGGGCCCTCTACAATGAGCAGTTCTTC. V is TRBV5-6 and J is TRBJ2-1; D not certain. Trimming shortened V by 2 bases and J by 3 bases, and 9 bases separated the two germline ends. In germline, CDR1 is SGHDT, CDR2 YYEEEE. This CDR3 contains 14 residues.

This clonotype was picked up many times. DNA of the CDR3: TGCGCCAGCAGTTCACAGGGGGCCTACGAGCAGTACTTC. Translation: CASSSQGAYEQYF. V usage is TRBV10-2 and J usage is TRBJ2-7, with 8 bases fitting TRBD1. J gave up 2 bases and V 5 bases, and 2 bases lay outside the gene matches. The CDR3 consists of 13 residues. Germline CDR1 WSHSY, CDR2 SAAADI.

In nucleotides, the CDR3 is TGTGCCAGCAGCGCCGGGACAAAAGGCACTGAAGCTTTCTTT. Translation: CASSAGTKGTEAFF. This sequence joins TRBV3-1 and TRBJ1-1; possibly TRBD1 for D (6 bases). There are 14 residues in the CDR3. V shed 5 bases and J shed 4 bases, with 14 bases lying between them. CDR1 is LGHDT and CDR2 is YNNKEL in the germline V gene (reference sequence).

The table lists this clonotype with a few counts. The chain links TRBV6-1 to TRBJ1-2, with a weak D call TRBD1 (5 bases). Germline values: CDR1 MNHNS, CDR2 SASEGT. Trimming pared 6 bases from V and 0 bases from J, leaving 11 bases between. CDR3 length: 14 residues. The CDR3 loop reads CASRAGATNYGYTF. In nucleotides, the CDR3 is TGTGCCAGCAGGGCCGGGGCAACTAACTATGGCTACACCTTC.

This clonotype was found once. The chain is built from TRBV2 and TRBJ2-5, with D unresolved. Trimming removed 9 bases at V and 3 bases at J, with 14 bases between. The germline V gene has CDR1 SNHLY and CDR2 FYNNEI. There are 13 residues in the CDR3. DNA of the CDR3: TGTGCCAGTAATATAGGTGCGGAAGAGACCCAGTACTTC. This encodes CASNIGAEETQYF.